These T cell receptor beta chains were read from a single sample in a study of patients and donors after allogeneic stem cell transplantation. TCRdb re-called the RT-PCR reads through MiXCR, storing one row per CDR3 protein. The sample consists of hundreds of thousands of distinct CDR3 sequences, 16% of them appearing once. The sequenced material came from blood, either unsorted or a sorted T cell fraction (not recorded which). The receptors derive from a human donor who was either an allogeneic HSCT recipient or a stem cell or donor lymphocyte infusion donor (not recorded which). It is not recorded whose cells these are; they may come from a transplant donor. The CDR3 runs from the conserved cysteine through the conserved F or W.

V gene: TRBV27
CDR3 length: 14
CDR3 protein: CASSPLSNSYEQYF

V gene: TRBV12-3/TRBV12-4
CDR3 length: 11
CDR3 protein: CASSKTTEAFF

V gene: TRBV12-3/TRBV12-4
CDR3 length: 19
CDR3 protein: CASSPTGLAGGTSTDTQYF

V gene: TRBV7-9
CDR3 length: 14
CDR3 protein: CASSLAAASYEQYF

V gene: TRBV10-3
CDR3 length: 16
CDR3 protein: CAINPSPDGGANVLTF

V gene: TRBV12-5
CDR3 length: 15
CDR3 protein: CASAASPGPPHEQFF

V gene: TRBV27
CDR3 length: 12
CDR3 protein: CASSFIRGKQFF

V gene: TRBV20-1
CDR3 length: 14
CDR3 protein: CSARLAGVGGEQYF

V gene: TRBV5-1
CDR3 length: 16
CDR3 protein: CASNFDRGSGTGELFF

V gene: TRBV7-9
CDR3 length: 16
CDR3 protein: CASSLGSGLGSYEQYF

V gene: TRBV5-8
CDR3 length: 15
CDR3 protein: CASSLEWGGTGELFF

V gene: TRBV5-1
CDR3 length: 13
CDR3 protein: CASSLNSNTEAFF

V gene: TRBV3-1
CDR3 length: 15
CDR3 protein: CASSQARDYFYEQYF

V gene: TRBV4-2
CDR3 length: 18
CDR3 protein: CASSQDWFWPASSYEQYF

V gene: TRBV12-3/TRBV12-4
CDR3 length: 12
CDR3 protein: CASRDGGSEQFF

V gene: TRBV18
CDR3 length: 11
CDR3 protein: CASSPDYEQYF

V gene: TRBV30
CDR3 length: 13
CDR3 protein: CAWSVRRTETQYF

V gene: TRBV11-2
CDR3 length: 16
CDR3 protein: CASSSSTSGAQETQYF

V gene: TRBV7-9
CDR3 length: 13
CDR3 protein: CASSPMGGNTIYF

V gene: TRBV15
CDR3 length: 15
CDR3 protein: CATSRDEARANVLTF

V gene: TRBV12-3/TRBV12-4
CDR3 length: 15
CDR3 protein: CASRATRARSDTQYF

V gene: TRBV3-1
CDR3 length: 16
CDR3 protein: CASKFQGQGNTGELFF

V gene: TRBV11-3
CDR3 length: 13
CDR3 protein: CASSSRPLGELFF